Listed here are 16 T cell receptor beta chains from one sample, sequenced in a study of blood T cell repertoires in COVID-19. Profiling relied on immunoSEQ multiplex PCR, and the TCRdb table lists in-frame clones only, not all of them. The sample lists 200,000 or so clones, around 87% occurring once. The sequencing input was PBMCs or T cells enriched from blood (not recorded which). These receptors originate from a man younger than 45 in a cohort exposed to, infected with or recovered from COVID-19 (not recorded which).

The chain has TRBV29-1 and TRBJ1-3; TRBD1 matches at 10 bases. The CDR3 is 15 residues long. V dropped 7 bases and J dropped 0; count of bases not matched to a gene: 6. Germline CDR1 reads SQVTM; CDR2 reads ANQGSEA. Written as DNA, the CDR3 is TGCAGCGCAGCCGGGACAGGGGACTCTGGAAACACCATATATTTT. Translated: CSAAGTGDSGNTIYF.

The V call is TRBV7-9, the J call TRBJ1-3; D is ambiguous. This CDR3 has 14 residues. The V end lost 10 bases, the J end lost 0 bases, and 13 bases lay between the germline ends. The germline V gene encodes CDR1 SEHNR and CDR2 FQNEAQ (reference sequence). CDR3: CATFLSRSGNTIYF. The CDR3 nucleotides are TGTGCCACCTTCCTGTCCCGCTCTGGAAACACCATATATTTT.

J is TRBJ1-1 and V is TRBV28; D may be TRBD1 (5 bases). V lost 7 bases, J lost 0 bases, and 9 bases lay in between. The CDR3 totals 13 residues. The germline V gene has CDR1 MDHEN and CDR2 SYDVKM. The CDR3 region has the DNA TGTGCCAGCACTCGACAGTTGAACACTGAAGCTTTCTTT. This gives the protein CASTRQLNTEAFF.

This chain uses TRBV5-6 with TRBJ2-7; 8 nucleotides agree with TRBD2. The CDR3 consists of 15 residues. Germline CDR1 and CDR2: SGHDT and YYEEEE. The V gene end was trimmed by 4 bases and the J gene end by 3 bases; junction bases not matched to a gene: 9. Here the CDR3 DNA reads TGTGCCAGCAGCGCGACTAGCGTGAAAAACTACGAGCAGTACTTC. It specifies CASSATSVKNYEQYF.

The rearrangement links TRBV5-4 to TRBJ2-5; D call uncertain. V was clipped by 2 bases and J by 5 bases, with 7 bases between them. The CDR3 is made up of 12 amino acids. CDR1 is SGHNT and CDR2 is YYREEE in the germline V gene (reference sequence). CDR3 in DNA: TGTGCCAGCAGCTTCCCGCGGGAGACCCAGTACTTC. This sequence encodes CASSFPRETQYF.

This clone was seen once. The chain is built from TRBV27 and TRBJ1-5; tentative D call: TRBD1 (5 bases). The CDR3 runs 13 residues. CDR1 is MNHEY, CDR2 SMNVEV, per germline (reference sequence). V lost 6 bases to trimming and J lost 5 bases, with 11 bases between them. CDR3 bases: TGTGCCAGCAGCACGCAGGGCCATCAGCCCCAGCATTTT. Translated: CASSTQGHQPQHF.

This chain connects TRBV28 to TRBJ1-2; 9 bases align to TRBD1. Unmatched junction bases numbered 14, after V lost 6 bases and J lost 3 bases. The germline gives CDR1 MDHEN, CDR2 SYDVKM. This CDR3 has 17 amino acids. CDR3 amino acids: CASSPPGTGFRDYGYTF. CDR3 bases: TGTGCCAGCAGCCCCCCCGGGACAGGGTTTCGGGACTATGGCTACACCTTC.

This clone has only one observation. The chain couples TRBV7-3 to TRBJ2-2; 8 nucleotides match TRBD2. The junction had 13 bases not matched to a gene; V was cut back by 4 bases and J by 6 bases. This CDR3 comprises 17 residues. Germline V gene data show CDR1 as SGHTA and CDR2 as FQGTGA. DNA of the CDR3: TGTGCCAGCAGCTCCCATTTAGGGGCGCGGGGGGCCGGGGAGCTGTTTTTT. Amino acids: CASSSHLGARGAGELFF.

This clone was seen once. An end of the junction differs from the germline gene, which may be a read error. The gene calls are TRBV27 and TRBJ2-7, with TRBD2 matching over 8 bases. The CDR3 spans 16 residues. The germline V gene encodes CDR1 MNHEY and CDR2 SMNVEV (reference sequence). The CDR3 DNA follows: TGTGCCAGCAGTTTACGACTAGCGACGAGCTCCTACGGGCAGTACTTC. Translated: CASSLRLATSSYGQYF.

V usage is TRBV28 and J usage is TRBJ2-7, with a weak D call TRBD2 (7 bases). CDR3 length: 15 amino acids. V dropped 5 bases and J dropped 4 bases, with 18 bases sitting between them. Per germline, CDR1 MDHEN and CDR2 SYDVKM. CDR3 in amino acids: CASSGAGGRRYEQYF. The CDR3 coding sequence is TGTGCCAGCAGTGGCGCCGGGGGGCGTAGATACGAGCAGTACTTC.

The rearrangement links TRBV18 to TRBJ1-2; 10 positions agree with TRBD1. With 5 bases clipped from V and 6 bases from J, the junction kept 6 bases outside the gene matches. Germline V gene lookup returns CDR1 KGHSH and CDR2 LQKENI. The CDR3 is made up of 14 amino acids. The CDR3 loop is CASSSTGGADGYTF. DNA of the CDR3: TGTGCCAGCTCATCGACAGGGGGCGCGGATGGCTACACCTTC.

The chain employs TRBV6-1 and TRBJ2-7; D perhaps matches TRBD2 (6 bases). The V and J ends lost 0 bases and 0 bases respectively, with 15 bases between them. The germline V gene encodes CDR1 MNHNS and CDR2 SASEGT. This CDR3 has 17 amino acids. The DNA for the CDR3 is TGTGCCAGCAGTGAAGCGCTTTTAGCGGCGCTCTCCTACGAGCAGTACTTC. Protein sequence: CASSEALLAALSYEQYF.

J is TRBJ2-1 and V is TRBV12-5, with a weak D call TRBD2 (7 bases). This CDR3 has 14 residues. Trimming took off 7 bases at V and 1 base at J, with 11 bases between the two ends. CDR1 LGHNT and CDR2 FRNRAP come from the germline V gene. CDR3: CASAGGASYNEQFF. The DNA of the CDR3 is TGTGCTAGTGCGGGGGGCGCGTCCTACAATGAGCAGTTCTTC.

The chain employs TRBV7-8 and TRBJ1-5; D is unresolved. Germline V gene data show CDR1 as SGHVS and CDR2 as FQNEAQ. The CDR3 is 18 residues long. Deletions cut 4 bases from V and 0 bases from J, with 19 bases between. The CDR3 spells CASSYAAHTTSSNQPQHF. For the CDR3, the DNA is TGTGCCAGCAGCTATGCAGCACACACGACTTCTAGCAATCAGCCCCAGCATTTT.

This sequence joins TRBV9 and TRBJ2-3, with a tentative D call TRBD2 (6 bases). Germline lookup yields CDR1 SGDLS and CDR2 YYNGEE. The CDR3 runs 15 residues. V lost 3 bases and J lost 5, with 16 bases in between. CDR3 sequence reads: CASSAGTLDVDTQYF. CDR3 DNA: TGTGCCAGCAGCGCCGGGACTCTCGATGTAGATACGCAGTATTTT.

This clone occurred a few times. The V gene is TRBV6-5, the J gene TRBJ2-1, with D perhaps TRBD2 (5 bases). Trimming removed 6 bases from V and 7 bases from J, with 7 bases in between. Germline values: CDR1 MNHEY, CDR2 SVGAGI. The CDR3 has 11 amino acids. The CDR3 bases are TGTGCCAGCAGGCGGACTAATGAGCAGTTCTTC. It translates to CASRRTNEQFF.